The 8 T cell receptor beta chains below come from one sample, sequenced in a study of technical replicates of blood from a few donors. Here immunoSEQ multiplex PCR was the method, and the copy in TCRdb shows in-frame clones only, minus some. The profile shows around 79,000 clones, 91% of them singletons. Sequenced: T cells isolated from PBMCs. The receptors shown here come from a human donor in good health.

J is TRBJ1-2 and V is TRBV4-1; no definite D call. Trimming removed 3 bases from V and 5 bases from J, with 10 bases in between. This CDR3 is built from 13 residues. CDR1 and CDR2 (germline): MGHRA, YSYEKL. Here the CDR3 reads CASSQEPVYGYTF. The CDR3 bases are TGCGCCAGCAGCCAGGAGCCAGTTTATGGCTACACCTTC.

The chain couples TRBV4-1 to TRBJ2-7, with 7 bases matching TRBD1. Germline CDR1 MGHRA, CDR2 YSYEKL. Losses at the gene ends were 1 base for V and 6 bases for J; bases not matched to a gene: 12. The CDR3 loop spans 16 amino acids. CDR3 DNA: TGCGCCAGCAGCCAAGGTCGCTTTCTAGGGGGCCCCGAGCAGTACTTC. Translating gives CASSQGRFLGGPEQYF.

The rearrangement links TRBV5-1 to TRBJ1-1, with D possibly being TRBD1 (6 bases). Looked up from germline, CDR1 is SGHRS and CDR2 is YFSETQ. This CDR3 spans 14 amino acids. The V end lost 0 bases, the J end lost 5 bases, and 11 bases lay between the germline ends. Here the CDR3 reads CASSLDRVVTEAFF. As DNA, the CDR3 is TGCGCCAGCAGCTTGGACAGGGTGGTAACTGAAGCTTTCTTT.

V usage is TRBV9 and J usage is TRBJ2-3, with 14 bases lining up with TRBD2. The CDR3 has 16 amino acids. Looked up from germline, CDR1 is SGDLS and CDR2 is YYNGEE. V lost 4 bases to trimming and J lost 6 bases; unmatched junction nucleotides: 7. DNA of the CDR3: TGTGCCAGCAGCACCGGGACTAGCGGGAGTATGGATACGCAGTATTTT. It encodes CASSTGTSGSMDTQYF.

The chain uses TRBV27 and TRBJ1-1; D remains ambiguous. Germline V gives CDR1 MNHEY, CDR2 SMNVEV (reference sequence). CDR3 length: 13 residues. V was pared by 5 bases and J by 1 base, with 8 bases between. In nucleotides, the CDR3 is TGTGCCAGCAGTAACTATCCGAACACTGAAGCTTTCTTT. It specifies CASSNYPNTEAFF.

The rearrangement joins TRBV29-1 to TRBJ1-3, with 7 positions matching TRBD1. J lost 4 bases, V lost 6 bases, and 9 bases had no gene match. Germline V gene data show CDR1 as SQVTM and CDR2 as ANQGSEA. The CDR3 consists of 14 residues. CDR3 region: CSVVLTGTGNTIYF. Here the CDR3 DNA reads TGCAGCGTCGTCCTGACAGGGACCGGAAACACCATATATTTT.

This chain joins TRBV4-1 and TRBJ1-5, with 11 bases that match TRBD1. CDR3 length: 17 amino acids. Germline values: CDR1 MGHRA, CDR2 YSYEKL. V shed 0 bases and J 3 bases; nucleotides not matched to a gene: 4. In DNA, the CDR3 is TGCGCCAGCAGCCAAGATGGGACAGGGGGACTCAATCAGCCCCAGCATTTT. This codes for CASSQDGTGGLNQPQHF.

This chain joins TRBV7-6 and TRBJ2-7, with TRBD1 matching 9 bases. The J segment lost 2 bases and the V segment lost 5 bases, leaving 4 bases of the junction unmatched. Germline V gene sequence: CDR1 SGHVS, CDR2 FNYEAQ. CDR3 size: 14 residues. CDR3 amino acids: CASSPGTGTYEQYF. Here the CDR3 DNA reads TGTGCCAGCAGCCCCGGGACAGGGACCTACGAGCAGTACTTC. Full variable domain (remainder filled in from reference TRBV7-6 and TRBJ2-7): GAGVSQSPRYKVTKRGQDVALRCDPISGHVSLYWYRQALGQGPEFLTYFNYEAQQDKSGLPNDRFSAERPEGSISTLTIQRTEQRDSAMYRCASSPGTGTYEQYFGPGTRLTVT.